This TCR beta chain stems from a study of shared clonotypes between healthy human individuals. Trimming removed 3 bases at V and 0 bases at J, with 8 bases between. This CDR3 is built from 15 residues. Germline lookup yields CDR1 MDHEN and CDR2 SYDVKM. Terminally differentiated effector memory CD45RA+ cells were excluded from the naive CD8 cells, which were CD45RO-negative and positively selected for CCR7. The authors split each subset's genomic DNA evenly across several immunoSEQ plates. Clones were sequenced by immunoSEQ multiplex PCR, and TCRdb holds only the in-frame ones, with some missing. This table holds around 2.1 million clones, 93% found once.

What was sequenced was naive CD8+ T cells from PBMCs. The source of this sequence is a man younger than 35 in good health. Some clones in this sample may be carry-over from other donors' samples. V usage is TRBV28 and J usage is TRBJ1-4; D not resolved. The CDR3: CASSFPPATNEKLFF. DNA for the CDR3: TGTGCCAGCAGTTTCCCACCCGCAACTAATGAAAAACTGTTTTTT.